These T cell receptor beta chains were read from a single sample in a study of Ad26.COV2.S vaccination and SARS-CoV-2 variants. Repertoires were generated with immunoSEQ multiplex PCR, while TCRdb's copy carries only in-frame clones and drops some. The sample lists approximately 300,000 clones; about 86% were seen once. The specimen comprised peripheral blood, sampled in a trial of Ad26.COV2.S vaccine versus placebo. Source of these receptors: a person aged 18-60 years who received the Ad26.COV2.S COVID-19 vaccine or a placebo. Each CDR3 is given without its conserved first and last residue. Some rows have no size entry. The others give once, few or many, or a class for an expanded clone.

clone size | J gene | V gene | CDR3 protein
NA | TRBJ2-7 | TRBV9 | ASSVGGAPYEQY
NA | TRBJ1-1 | TRBV5-1 | ASSTYREAGPEAF
NA | TRBJ2-1 | TRBV10-3 | AIARDVNNEQF
few | TRBJ2-2 | TRBV5-4 | ASNAGGANTGELF
NA | TRBJ1-2 | TRBV6-2/TRBV6-3 | ASSPRAGKGNYGYT
NA | TRBJ1-1 | TRBV10-2 | ASEEIRGRTEAF
NA | TRBJ2-1 | TRBV11-2 | ASSPVGGAFREQF
NA | TRBJ2-3 | TRBV10-3 | AISESAPGTVDTQY
NA | TRBJ2-7 | TRBV19 | ASSPTSGGLSSYEQY
NA | TRBJ2-6 | TRBV2 | ASSRRTGMGASGANVLT
NA | TRBJ1-3 | TRBV7-8 | ASSSGGQSGNTIY
NA | TRBJ1-3 | TRBV5-1 | ASSLAGAGSGNTIY